A single sample is the source of the 29 T cell receptor beta chains below, sequenced in a study of blood T cell repertoires in COVID-19. Libraries were prepared by immunoSEQ multiplex PCR; TCRdb keeps only in-frame clonotypes and omits some of them. Here the sample spans some 250,000 clones, approximately 88% being singletons. The material sequenced was peripheral blood. The source is a woman in her 30s with acute or convalescent COVID-19.

V is TRBV7-2 and J is TRBJ2-3, with TRBD1 as a possible D gene (7 bases). V lost 3 bases and J lost 7, with 20 bases in between. The CDR3 is 16 residues long. CDR1 and CDR2 (germline): SGHTA, FQGNSA. The CDR3 here is CASSFPRPGGRNTQYF. For the CDR3, the DNA is TGTGCCAGCAGCTTCCCTCGACCAGGGGGGAGGAATACGCAGTATTTT. The whole variable domain, filled in from reference TRBV7-2 and TRBJ2-3, reads GAGVSQSPSNKVTEKGKDVELRCDPISGHTALYWYRQSLGQGLEFLIYFQGNSAPDKSGLPSDRFSAERTGGSVSTLTIQRTQQEDSAVYLCASSFPRPGGRNTQYFGPGTRLTVL.

The V gene is TRBV13, the J gene TRBJ2-7, with D hard to call. CDR3 length equals 15 residues. V was clipped by 0 bases and J by 2 bases, with 11 bases between them. Germline assignment: CDR1 PRHDT and CDR2 FYEKMQ (reference sequence). The CDR3 spells CASSLGLRIPYEQYF. The CDR3 DNA reads as TGTGCCAGCAGCTTAGGTCTCAGGATTCCCTACGAGCAGTACTTC.

In regard to this clone: Different DNA sequences within this sample yield the same CDR3. This sequence joins TRBV7-9 and TRBJ1-6; TRBD1 aligns across 10 bases. This CDR3 comprises 16 residues. The V segment lost 4 bases and the J segment 7 bases; nucleotides outside the gene matches: 7. CDR1 is SEHNR and CDR2 is FQNEAQ in the germline V gene (reference sequence). The CDR3 sequence: CASSSRGGQGNSPLHF. CDR3 DNA: TGTGCCAGCAGCTCCCGGGGGGGACAGGGGAATTCACCCCTCCACTTT. The whole variable domain, remainder taken from reference TRBV7-9 and TRBJ1-6, is DTGVSQNPRHKITKRGQNVTFRCDPISEHNRLYWYRQTLGQGPEFLTYFQNEAQLEKSRLLSDRFSAERPKGSFSTLEIQRTEQGDSAMYLCASSSRGGQGNSPLHFGNGTRLTVT.

The V and J genes are TRBV5-1 and TRBJ1-4, with TRBD1 identical over 7 bases. The CDR3 has 15 amino acids. The germline V gene encodes CDR1 SGHRS and CDR2 YFSETQ. Trimming removed 0 bases from V and 3 bases from J; junction bases left unmatched: 2. The CDR3 DNA reads TGCGCCAGCAGCTTGGTAACAGGGGCTAATGAAAAACTGTTTTTT. It is translated as CASSLVTGANEKLFF. Complete variable domain (other parts from reference TRBV5-1 and TRBJ1-4): KAGVTQTPRYLIKTRGQQVTLSCSPISGHRSVSWYQQTPGQGLQFLFEYFSETQRNKGNFPGRFSGRQFSNSRSEMNVSTLELGDSALYLCASSLVTGANEKLFFGSGTQLSVL.

This clone appeared many times. The V gene is TRBV7-2, the J gene TRBJ2-7; D remains unclear. The CDR3 extends over 11 amino acids. The germline V and J ends were trimmed by 2 bases and 6 bases, with 5 bases remaining between them. Germline CDR1 reads SGHTA; CDR2 reads FQGNSA. The CDR3 here is CASSLFREQYF. DNA of the CDR3: TGTGCCAGCAGCTTATTCCGCGAGCAGTACTTC.

CDR3 protein: CASSFRGARKETQYF. The CDR3 DNA reads as TGCGCCAGCAGCTTTCGGGGGGCGCGAAAAGAGACCCAGTACTTC. The V call is TRBV5-1, the J call TRBJ2-5, with a weak D call TRBD2 (7 bases). The CDR3 is 15 residues long. Looked up from germline, CDR1 is SGHRS and CDR2 is YFSETQ. Trimming took off 2 bases at V and 3 bases at J, with 14 bases between the two ends.

The chain links TRBV19 to TRBJ2-6; no firm D call. The germline V gene has CDR1 LNHDA and CDR2 SQIVND (reference sequence). V lost 3 bases, J lost 4 bases, and 10 bases lay in between. This CDR3 contains 15 residues. The CDR3 coding sequence is TGTGCCAGTAGTATGAGTCTCTTGGGGGCCAACGTCCTGACTTTC. Translating gives CASSMSLLGANVLTF.

V usage is TRBV18 and J usage is TRBJ2-7; unclear D gene. Germline V lookup: CDR1 KGHSH, CDR2 LQKENI. With 2 bases removed from V and 4 bases from J, the gap between germline ends came to 9 bases. There are 13 residues in the CDR3. The CDR3 DNA reads TGTGCCAGCTCACCAGTCAGTCCTTACGAGCAGTACTTC. The encoded protein is CASSPVSPYEQYF.

This chain connects TRBV30 to TRBJ2-3; unclear D gene. The CDR3 is 13 amino acids. CDR1 and CDR2 from the germline V gene are GTSNPN and SVGIG (reference sequence). The V end was cut by 0 bases, the J end by 4 bases, with 8 bases between. CDR3: CAWSVLRADTQYF. CDR3 nucleotides: TGTGCCTGGAGTGTACTCCGTGCAGATACGCAGTATTTT.

This sequence joins TRBV20-1 and TRBJ2-7; D gene uncertain. Between the trimmed V and J ends, which lost 4 bases and 3 bases, there was a span of 7 bases. Germline CDR1 DFQATT, CDR2 SNEGSKA (reference sequence). CDR3 size: 11 residues. Written as DNA, the CDR3 is TGCAGTGCTACTCCGGGCTACGAGCAGTACTTC. Its protein product is CSATPGYEQYF.

J is TRBJ2-7 and V is TRBV7-6, with TRBD2 identical over 16 bases. With V trimmed by 2 bases and J by 0 bases, 7 bases remained unmatched. This CDR3 region has 19 residues. Germline lookup yields CDR1 SGHVS and CDR2 FNYEAQ. The CDR3 DNA sequence: TGTGCCAGCAGCTTAACCGGGACTAGCGGGAGGGCTTTCTCCTACGAGCAGTACTTC. It encodes CASSLTGTSGRAFSYEQYF.

The rearrangement uses TRBV7-3 and TRBJ1-3, with D unresolved. Germline V CDR1 and CDR2: SGHTA, FQGTGA. The CDR3 extends over 13 amino acids. Trimming stripped 1 base from V and 4 bases from J, with 5 bases between. CDR3 DNA sequence: TGTGCCAGCAGCTTAATGGCCGGAAACACCATATATTTT. Translation gives CASSLMAGNTIYF.

V usage is TRBV12-3 or TRBV12-4 and J usage is TRBJ2-3; 7 nucleotides align to TRBD2. Trimming at V came to 7 bases and at J to 6 bases, leaving 7 bases not matched to a gene. The CDR3 is 13 amino acids. The CDR3 here is CASTWGGLDTQYF. DNA of the CDR3: TGTGCCAGCACCTGGGGGGGGTTGGATACGCAGTATTTT.

The gene calls are TRBV7-9 and TRBJ2-3; 12 bases fit TRBD2. The CDR3 contains 16 residues. The germline V gene has CDR1 SEHNR and CDR2 FQNEAQ (reference sequence). J lost 0 bases, V lost 5 bases, and 3 bases had no gene match. CDR3 region: CASSHGTSGSTDTQYF. In nucleotides, the CDR3 is TGTGCCAGCAGCCATGGGACTAGCGGGAGCACAGATACGCAGTATTTT.

V usage is TRBV13 and J usage is TRBJ2-2, with D uncertain. Deletions cut 5 bases from V and 4 bases from J, with 14 bases between. The CDR3 has 15 amino acids. Germline values: CDR1 PRHDT, CDR2 FYEKMQ (reference sequence). The CDR3 DNA follows: TGTGCCAGCAGCCTCGCCCCGTCGCGCACCGGGGAGCTGTTTTTT. It translates to CASSLAPSRTGELFF.

V and J are TRBV2 and TRBJ1-6; tentative D call: TRBD1 (5 bases). Trimming left V 7 bases short and J 8 bases short, with 12 bases between. This CDR3 comprises 13 residues. From germline, CDR1 is SNHLY and CDR2 FYNNEI. CDR3 amino acids: CASIIRVDSPLHF. The DNA for the CDR3 is TGTGCCAGCATCATCAGGGTGGATTCACCCCTCCACTTT.

The V call is TRBV4-3, the J call TRBJ2-1; 10 bases line up with TRBD2. The germline gives CDR1 LGHNA, CDR2 YSLEER. V was pared by 0 bases and J by 9 bases, with 11 bases of the junction left unmatched. The CDR3 loop spans 17 amino acids. The CDR3 here is CASSQERLAGESGEQFF. In DNA form, the CDR3 reads TGCGCCAGCAGCCAAGAGAGACTAGCGGGCGAGTCTGGTGAGCAGTTCTTC.

The chain couples TRBV14 to TRBJ1-4; 9 bases are shared with TRBD1. The CDR3 extends over 18 amino acids. V was clipped by 4 bases and J by 3 bases; unmatched bases: 12. Germline loops: CDR1 SGHDN, CDR2 FVKESK. For the CDR3, the DNA is TGTGCCAGCAGCCTGGGGACAGGGAGGGCAGGAGCTAATGAAAAACTGTTTTTT. It encodes CASSLGTGRAGANEKLFF.

CDR3 region: CASSTPTPADREAGYTF. The CDR3 nucleotides read TGTGCCAGCAGCACACCTACCCCCGCGGACAGGGAGGCCGGCTACACCTTC. This chain connects TRBV7-9 to TRBJ1-2, with 8 bases matching TRBD1. With 5 bases clipped from V and 8 bases from J, the junction kept 19 bases outside the gene matches. Germline assignment: CDR1 SEHNR and CDR2 FQNEAQ (reference sequence). The CDR3 is made up of 17 amino acids.

The genes are TRBV18 and TRBJ2-1, with 9 bases fitting TRBD2. Germline values: CDR1 KGHSH, CDR2 LQKENI. With 3 bases clipped from V and 6 bases from J, the junction kept 12 bases outside the gene matches. This CDR3 comprises 17 residues. CDR3 amino acids: CASSPLGTSSWANEQFF. Here the CDR3 DNA reads TGTGCCAGCTCACCCCTCGGGACTAGCAGCTGGGCCAATGAGCAGTTCTTC.

This clone was observed a few times. CDR3 in DNA: TGTGCCAGCAATCTCGCTGTGTTAGAAGAGACCCAGTACTTC. Translated: CASNLAVLEETQYF. The J gene is TRBJ2-5, the V gene TRBV2, with D unresolved. The germline V gene has CDR1 SNHLY and CDR2 FYNNEI. CDR3 length: 14 residues. V was trimmed by 7 bases and J by 3 bases, leaving 15 bases between them.

The rearrangement links TRBV7-6 to TRBJ2-7; D ambiguous. Germline loops: CDR1 SGHVS, CDR2 FNYEAQ. This CDR3 spans 12 amino acids. The V and J ends lost 1 base and 5 bases respectively, with 6 bases between them. The CDR3 DNA reads as TGTGCCAGCAGCTTAGGGCAGGACGAGCAGTACTTC. Residues: CASSLGQDEQYF.

This chain uses TRBV9 with TRBJ2-4, with TRBD2 matching over 10 bases. Germline V gene sequence: CDR1 SGDLS, CDR2 YYNGEE. The CDR3 spans 18 residues. J gave up 0 bases and V 0 bases, and 6 bases lay outside the gene matches. CDR3 region: CASSVDLAGVGAKNIQYF. For the CDR3, the DNA is TGTGCCAGCAGCGTAGACCTAGCGGGAGTGGGAGCCAAAAACATTCAGTACTTC.

This rearrangement joins TRBV11-2 to TRBJ2-7, with 8 bases fitting TRBD1. V shed 1 base and J 6 bases; nucleotides not matched to a gene: 8. Germline V CDR1 and CDR2: SGHAT, FQNNGV. The CDR3 is 15 residues long. The CDR3 DNA sequence: TGTGCCAGCAGCTTAGGGGGGCAGGGGGCGGGCGAGCAGTACTTC. It is translated as CASSLGGQGAGEQYF.

The chain combines TRBV5-6 with TRBJ1-1; TRBD1 aligns across 7 bases. V lost 0 bases, J lost 1 base, and 6 bases stayed unmatched. The CDR3 totals 16 residues. Germline V gene data show CDR1 as SGHDT and CDR2 as YYEEEE. The CDR3 is CASSLVVGTANTEAFF. The CDR3 nucleotides read TGTGCCAGCAGCTTGGTAGTTGGGACAGCGAACACTGAAGCTTTCTTT. The full variable domain, in which reference TRBV5-6 and TRBJ1-1 provide the parts outside the CDR3, is DAGVTQSPTHLIKTRGQQVTLRCSPKSGHDTVSWYQQALGQGPQFIFQYYEEEERQRGNFPDRFSGHQFPNYSSELNVNALLLGDSALYLCASSLVVGTANTEAFFGQGTRLTVV.

V and J are TRBV27 and TRBJ2-7; no reliable D call. V lost 5 bases, J lost 2 bases, and 13 bases lay in between. CDR1 and CDR2 from the germline V gene are MNHEY and SMNVEV (reference sequence). The CDR3 has 14 amino acids. CDR3 bases: TGTGCCAGCAGTCCCCTGTTAGCTACCTACGAGCAGTACTTC. This sequence encodes CASSPLLATYEQYF.

This clone occurred a few times. The J gene is TRBJ1-1, the V gene TRBV27; unclear D gene. Germline lookup yields CDR1 MNHEY and CDR2 SMNVEV (reference sequence). CDR3 length equals 12 residues. V dropped 4 bases and J dropped 5 bases, with 8 bases sitting between them. DNA for the CDR3: TGTGCCAGCAGTTCTGGAGGTACTGAAGCTTTCTTT. Encoded protein: CASSSGGTEAFF.

The chain recombines TRBV3-1 (or the pseudogene TRBV3-2) with TRBJ1-6; no reliable D call. Germline V gene data show CDR1 as LGHDT and CDR2 as YNNKEL (reference sequence). This CDR3 has 17 residues. V lost 0 bases, J lost 9 bases, and 18 bases lay in between. The CDR3: CASSQDRGGPASSPLHF. The CDR3 DNA is TGTGCCAGCAGCCAAGATCGGGGAGGACCAGCAAGTTCACCCCTCCACTTT.

The chain couples TRBV7-9 to TRBJ2-7; 9 nucleotides match TRBD1. The CDR3 spans 14 residues. J was trimmed by 5 bases and V by 1 base; bases with no gene match: 3. Per the germline V gene, CDR1 is SEHNR and CDR2 is FQNEAQ (reference sequence). The DNA for the CDR3 is TGTGCCAGCAGCTTAGGGGGACAGGGACACGAGCAGTACTTC. Translating it yields CASSLGGQGHEQYF.